A selection of T cell receptor beta chains follows, all from one sample in a study of shared clonotypes between healthy human individuals. The method was immunoSEQ multiplex PCR; TCRdb's version includes in-frame clones alone and lacks a portion of them. The data show more than 500,000 clones, about 96% seen once. Sequencing was carried out using naive CD4+ T cells sorted from blood. These receptors were obtained from a woman under 40 in good health. Both conserved end residues are part of each CDR3. A D gene is named only where the DNA matches it firmly. A clone size is listed for some rows: how often the clone was seen (once, few, many), or a class if it is expanded.

j_call | d_call | clone_size | v_call | cdr3_aa | cdr3_nt
TRBJ2-1 | . | . | TRBV5-1 | CASSQTYEGTSYNEQFF | TGCGCCAGCAGCCAAACTTACGAAGGGACCTCCTACAATGAGCAGTTCTTC
TRBJ1-3 | . | . | TRBV29-1 | CSAGTGGNTIYF | TGCAGCGCAGGGACTGGAGGAAACACCATATATTTT
TRBJ2-5 | TRBD1 | . | TRBV7-9 | CASSATGWETQYF | TGTGCCAGCAGCGCGACAGGGTGGGAGACCCAGTACTTC
TRBJ1-5 | . | . | TRBV6-6 | CASKMKGGNQPQHF | TGTGCCAGCAAGATGAAGGGGGGGAATCAGCCCCAGCATTTT
TRBJ2-1 | . | . | TRBV10-1 | CASSERGWNEQFF | TGCGCCAGCAGTGAACGGGGGTGGAATGAGCAGTTCTTC
TRBJ1-3 | . | . | TRBV4-1 | CASSQDRGVRARGNTIYF | TGCGCCAGCAGCCAAGATCGGGGGGTGCGTGCTAGAGGAAACACCATATATTTT
TRBJ2-5 | . | . | TRBV5-6 | CASSLGANQETQYF | TGTGCCAGCAGCTTAGGAGCTAACCAAGAGACCCAGTACTTC
TRBJ2-7 | . | . | TRBV10-3 | CAIKLEGISGTSIYEQYF | TGTGCCATCAAATTGGAGGGGATTTCCGGGACAAGTATTTACGAGCAGTACTTC
TRBJ2-7 | TRBD2 | . | TRBV11-2 | CASSSGLASLYEQYF | TGTGCCAGCAGCTCGGGACTAGCGAGCCTCTACGAGCAGTACTTC
TRBJ2-2 | . | . | TRBV18 | CASSPVKGNTGELFF | TGTGCCAGCTCACCAGTTAAGGGGAACACCGGGGAGCTGTTTTTT
TRBJ2-7 | . | . | TRBV19 | CASSIGLDGSYEQYF | TGTGCCAGTAGTATCGGGCTAGATGGCTCCTACGAGCAGTACTTC
TRBJ2-7 | . | . | TRBV7-9 | CASSYMFVLEQYF | TGTGCCAGCAGCTACATGTTTGTCCTAGAGCAGTACTTC
TRBJ2-7 | . | . | TRBV11-2 | CASSSQQVEQYF | TGTGCCAGCAGCTCCCAACAGGTCGAGCAGTACTTC
TRBJ2-1 | . | . | TRBV2 | CASRPRANEQFF | TGTGCCAGCAGACCTAGGGCCAATGAGCAGTTCTTC
TRBJ1-4 | TRBD1 | . | TRBV28 | CASSAYATGVTNEKLFF | TGTGCCAGCAGCGCTTACGCAACAGGGGTAACTAATGAAAAACTGTTTTTT
TRBJ1-3 | . | once | TRBV28 | CASSLGSGAGGVGTIYF | TGTGCCAGCAGTTTAGGCTCTGGGGCAGGCGGCGTGGGCACCATATATTTT
TRBJ1-2 | . | once | TRBV6-1 | CASRRTGTGGYTF | TGTGCCAGCCGGAGGACGGGCACAGGAGGCTACACCTTC
TRBJ2-7 | TRBD2 | . | TRBV30 | CASSGSYEQYF | TGTGCCTCTAGCGGCTCCTACGAGCAGTACTTC
TRBJ2-1 | TRBD2 | . | TRBV18 | CASSPQLAGGGNEQFF | TGTGCCAGCTCACCTCAACTAGCGGGAGGTGGCAATGAGCAGTTCTTC
TRBJ1-5 | . | . | TRBV18 | CASSPRSDQPQHF | TGTGCCAGCTCACCACGTAGTGATCAGCCCCAGCATTTT
TRBJ1-4 | . | . | TRBV2 | CASTRDATNEKLFF | TGTGCCAGCACCAGGGATGCAACTAATGAAAAACTGTTTTTT
TRBJ2-7 | TRBD1 | . | TRBV28 | CASSLVGQGYEQYF | TGTGCCAGCAGTTTAGTGGGACAGGGCTACGAGCAGTACTTC
TRBJ2-2 | TRBD1 | . | TRBV2 | CASMGDRGHGGELFF | TGTGCCAGCATGGGGGACAGGGGGCATGGCGGGGAGCTGTTTTTT
TRBJ1-2 | TRBD1 | once | TRBV11-3 | CASSPTGGSIYGYTF | TGTGCCAGCAGCCCTACAGGGGGCTCGATTTATGGCTACACCTTC
TRBJ2-2 | TRBD2 | . | TRBV19 | CASEYGTRNTGELFF | TGTGCCAGTGAGTACGGGACTAGGAACACCGGGGAGCTGTTTTTT
TRBJ1-1 | . | once | TRBV6-5 | CASSYSGGRGNEAFF | TGTGCCAGCAGTTACTCCGGGGGGCGAGGTAATGAAGCTTTCTTT
TRBJ2-1 | . | . | TRBV14 | CASSLYYKAEQFF | TGTGCCAGCAGCCTATACTACAAGGCCGAGCAGTTCTTC
TRBJ2-5 | TRBD2 | once | TRBV2 | CASSDAGGPYQETQYF | TGTGCCAGCAGTGATGCGGGAGGCCCGTACCAAGAGACCCAGTACTTC
TRBJ1-2 | . | . | TRBV19 | CASSIDGRLSGYTF | TGTGCCAGTAGTATCGACGGAAGGTTGAGCGGCTACACCTTC
TRBJ2-5 | . | . | TRBV29-1 | CSVERGQETQYF | TGCAGCGTTGAGAGGGGTCAAGAGACCCAGTACTTC
TRBJ1-1 | . | . | TRBV29-1 | CSVGPYTEAFF | TGCAGCGTGGGACCTTATACTGAAGCTTTCTTT
TRBJ2-7 | TRBD2 | . | TRBV18 | CASSQTSGVPYEQYF | TGTGCCAGCTCACAAACTAGCGGAGTCCCCTACGAGCAGTACTTC
TRBJ2-1 | TRBD2 | . | TRBV9 | CASSVSGTSGILKARNEQFF | TGTGCCAGCAGCGTGAGCGGGACTAGCGGGATCCTCAAGGCCCGGAATGAGCAGTTCTTC
TRBJ2-3 | . | . | TRBV6-5 | CASHGLGYTDTQYF | TGTGCCAGCCACGGGCTGGGCTACACAGATACGCAGTATTTT
TRBJ2-1 | TRBD2 | . | TRBV5-4 | CASNLKKGSGGSYNEQFF | TGTGCCAGCAACCTGAAAAAAGGGAGCGGGGGCTCCTACAATGAGCAGTTCTTC
TRBJ2-1 | TRBD2 | . | TRBV5-1 | CASRVQAGYYNEQFF | TGCGCCAGCAGAGTTCAAGCGGGATACTACAATGAGCAGTTCTTC
TRBJ1-1 | TRBD1 | . | TRBV28 | CASNFGDRRNTEAFF | TGTGCCAGCAACTTCGGGGACAGAAGGAACACTGAAGCTTTCTTT
TRBJ2-7 | . | . | TRBV10-2 | CASSPGSGLPSYEQYF | TGCGCCAGCAGCCCGGGGAGCGGTCTGCCTTCCTACGAGCAGTACTTC
TRBJ2-7 | TRBD1 | . | TRBV7-2 | CASSQQGTTPEQYF | TGTGCCAGCAGCCAACAGGGGACGACTCCCGAGCAGTACTTC
TRBJ2-7 | . | . | TRBV28 | CASSLDTPYEQYF | TGTGCCAGCAGTTTGGACACTCCCTACGAGCAGTACTTC
TRBJ2-1 | TRBD2 | . | TRBV5-1 | CASSLVSSGSYNEQFF | TGCGCCAGCAGCTTGGTATCTAGCGGCTCCTACAATGAGCAGTTCTTC
TRBJ1-6 | . | . | TRBV28 | CASRTNSPLHF | TGTGCCAGCAGAACCAATTCACCCCTCCACTTT
TRBJ2-1 | . | . | TRBV15 | CATSRDLGGEQFF | TGTGCCACCAGCAGAGATCTCGGTGGGGAGCAGTTCTTC
TRBJ2-1 | TRBD2 | . | TRBV10-3 | CAISPGLAGGGEQFF | TGTGCCATCAGTCCGGGACTAGCGGGAGGTGGTGAGCAGTTCTTC
TRBJ2-3 | TRBD2 | once | TRBV2 | CASKGLAGVADTQYF | TGTGCCAGCAAAGGACTAGCGGGAGTAGCAGATACGCAGTATTTT
TRBJ2-7 | . | . | TRBV5-1 | CASSLASANNEQYF | TGCGCCAGCAGCTTGGCCAGTGCCAATAACGAGCAGTACTTC
TRBJ2-7 | TRBD2 | . | TRBV28 | CASRAGGLREQYF | TGTGCCAGCCGGGCGGGAGGGCTTCGCGAGCAGTACTTC
TRBJ1-5 | TRBD1 | . | TRBV28 | CASTFIGRDRVYQPQHF | TGTGCCAGCACCTTTATTGGCCGGGACAGGGTTTACCAGCCCCAGCATTTT
TRBJ2-7 | TRBD1 | . | TRBV28 | CASSSATGTGPYEQYF | TGTGCCAGCAGTTCTGCTACCGGGACAGGGCCTTACGAGCAGTACTTC
TRBJ2-7 | TRBD2 | . | TRBV5-6 | CASSHRLAGPYEQYF | TGTGCCAGCAGCCACCGACTAGCGGGACCCTACGAGCAGTACTTC
TRBJ2-3 | . | . | TRBV11-1 | CASSPGWRRRHTDTQYF | TGTGCCAGCAGCCCCGGGTGGAGGAGAAGACACACAGATACGCAGTATTTT
TRBJ2-1 | . | . | TRBV7-6 | CASSLRTNSYNEQFF | TGTGCCAGCAGCCTAAGGACTAACTCCTACAATGAGCAGTTCTTC